A selection of T cell receptor beta chains follows, all from one sample in a study of T cell responses to AZD1222 COVID-19 vaccine. Assay used: immunoSEQ multiplex PCR; TCRdb lists only in-frame clones, some missing. The table records approximately 110,000 clones, 80% to 85% of them present only once. The sample was peripheral blood, taken on day 0 of AZD1222 vaccination. The receptor source for this set is an adult in good health. CDR3s include the opening cysteine and the closing phenylalanine or tryptophan. A D gene is named only where the DNA matches it firmly. Size values are once, few and many counts, or a class for expanded clones, and some rows have none.

cdr3_nt,cdr3_aa,clone_size,d_call,v_call,j_call
TGCAGTGCTAGTGAGATGGCAGCATCCTTC,CSASEMAASF,NA,NA,TRBV20-1,TRBJ1-2
TGTGCCAGCTCATTGGCAAGATACACCGGGGAGCTGTTTTTT,CASSLARYTGELFF,NA,NA,TRBV18,TRBJ2-2
TGTGCCAGCTCGGAGGCCTCCAAGGATACGCAGTATTTT,CASSEASKDTQYF,NA,NA,TRBV18,TRBJ2-3
TGCGCCAGCAGCCGTTCGTCCGGACCGGGGCACACTGAAGCTTTCTTT,CASSRSSGPGHTEAFF,few,NA,TRBV5-1,TRBJ1-1
TGCGCCAGCAGCCAAGGGAGGACACTACCCTTCTACGAGCAGTACTTC,CASSQGRTLPFYEQYF,NA,NA,TRBV4-1,TRBJ2-7
TGCAGCGTTTCAATATCTGGAAACACCATATATTTT,CSVSISGNTIYF,NA,NA,TRBV29-1,TRBJ1-3
TGTGCCAGTAGTATTTCCCTCGGGGATGACCTTGGTTCACCCCTCCACTTT,CASSISLGDDLGSPLHF,NA,NA,TRBV19,TRBJ1-6
TGTGCCAGCAGTCGATCAGTTTATAGCAATCAGCCCCAGCATTTT,CASSRSVYSNQPQHF,NA,NA,TRBV2,TRBJ1-5
TGTGCCAGCAGCAAAGATGATGAGGCCAGGGGCGACTCTGGGGCCAACGTCCTGACTTTC,CASSKDDEARGDSGANVLTF,NA,NA,TRBV21-1,TRBJ2-6
TGCGCCAGCAGCCAGTTAGGGGGGACTTCTAGGGAGCAGTACTTC,CASSQLGGTSREQYF,NA,NA,TRBV4-1,TRBJ2-7
TGTGCCAGCAGTTCTTGGAACCAGATAGACTCTGGAAACACCATATATTTT,CASSSWNQIDSGNTIYF,NA,NA,TRBV28,TRBJ1-3
TGTGCCAGCAAATCGACAGGGAAGGGTGAGCAGTTCTTC,CASKSTGKGEQFF,NA,TRBD1,TRBV6-5,TRBJ2-1
TGCGCCAGCAGCTTGGGGTCGACCTACGAGCAGTACTTC,CASSLGSTYEQYF,NA,NA,TRBV5-1,TRBJ2-7
TGTGCCAGCAGTTACTCAGGGACAGGGGGCCCCCATGGCTACACCTTC,CASSYSGTGGPHGYTF,once,TRBD1,TRBV6-5,TRBJ1-2
TGTGCCAGCAGGGCCGACAGAGCCTACGAGCAGTACTTC,CASRADRAYEQYF,NA,NA,TRBV2,TRBJ2-7
TGTGCCAGCAGCCAAGAACGGGGGAACACCATATATTTT,CASSQERGNTIYF,NA,NA,TRBV14,TRBJ1-3
TGTGCCAGTGGGGGGCTAGGGGGAGAGACCCAGTACTTC,CASGGLGGETQYF,once,NA,TRBV7-2,TRBJ2-5
TGTGCCAGCAGGGGACTAGTTTACGAGCAGTACTTC,CASRGLVYEQYF,NA,TRBD2,TRBV2,TRBJ2-7
TGTGCCTGGAGTTGGTTTTACTCTTACAATGAGCAGTTCTTC,CAWSWFYSYNEQFF,NA,NA,TRBV30,TRBJ2-1
TGCGCCATCTCCGGGACAGGCATGAATTCACCCCTCCACTTT,CAISGTGMNSPLHF,NA,TRBD1,TRBV5-1,TRBJ1-6
TGTGCCAGCAGCTTAGTGGGACAGGGAAACTATGGCTACACCTTC,CASSLVGQGNYGYTF,NA,TRBD1,TRBV7-2,TRBJ1-2
TGTGCCAGCAGCCCGACAGGACGCGAGGGCTACACCTTC,CASSPTGREGYTF,NA,NA,TRBV27,TRBJ1-2
TGTGCCAGCGAAGGAGATAACTATGGCTACACCTTC,CASEGDNYGYTF,NA,NA,TRBV6-6,TRBJ1-2
TGTGCCAGCAGTCCCCGGGACGGTTACTACGAGCAGTACTTC,CASSPRDGYYEQYF,NA,NA,TRBV27,TRBJ2-7
TGTGCCAGCAGCTGGACAGGGGACTCCTACAATGAGCAGTTCTTC,CASSWTGDSYNEQFF,NA,TRBD1,TRBV5-5,TRBJ2-1
TGCAGCGTAAGGGTAAACCAAGAGACCCAGTACTTC,CSVRVNQETQYF,NA,NA,TRBV29-1,TRBJ2-5
TGTGCCAGCAGCGGGGGAGGGCACCTCCTGTCCACAGATACGCAGTATTTT,CASSGGGHLLSTDTQYF,NA,TRBD2,TRBV7-6,TRBJ2-3
TGTGCCAGCAGCCAAGACACTAGCGGGATTGAGACCCAGTACTTC,CASSQDTSGIETQYF,once,TRBD2,TRBV3-1/TRBV3-2,TRBJ2-5
TGTGCCAGCAGTATCGACAGGGTAAACTATGGCTACACCTTC,CASSIDRVNYGYTF,NA,TRBD1,TRBV28,TRBJ1-2
TGTGCCAGTAGTATAAGAGCAGGCATGAACACTGAAGCTTTCTTT,CASSIRAGMNTEAFF,NA,NA,TRBV19,TRBJ1-1
TGTGCCAGCAGTTACCCCAGGCCCCTGATGAACACTGAAGCTTTCTTT,CASSYPRPLMNTEAFF,NA,NA,TRBV6-2/TRBV6-3,TRBJ1-1
TGTGCCAGCAGTTGGGGGGTTGGACAGGGGAGTGAAAAACTGTTTTTT,CASSWGVGQGSEKLFF,NA,TRBD1,TRBV28,TRBJ1-4
TGTGCCAGCAGTGAGGGCAGGGGCGCCGGCTCCCAGCATTTT,CASSEGRGAGSQHF,few,NA,TRBV6-1,TRBJ1-5
TGTGCCAGCAGCGTAGTCAAGAGGGGCTCTGGGGCCAACGTCCTGACTTTC,CASSVVKRGSGANVLTF,NA,NA,TRBV9,TRBJ2-6
TGTGCCAGCAGTTTCGGGACAGGGGTCCATGAGCAGTTCTTC,CASSFGTGVHEQFF,NA,TRBD1,TRBV28,TRBJ2-1
TGTGCCAGCAGTGCCTCAACAGGCCCAGGGGAGTCCCAGCATTTT,CASSASTGPGESQHF,once,NA,TRBV28,TRBJ1-5
TGCAGCGTTGAAGGACCTGGGATTGAGCAGTTCTTC,CSVEGPGIEQFF,NA,NA,TRBV29-1,TRBJ2-1